This T cell receptor (beta chain) stems from a study of beta chain features in type 1 diabetes. In germline, CDR1 is SGHTA, CDR2 FQGNSA. Trimming took off 3 bases at V and 1 base at J, with 9 bases between the two ends. The CDR3 is 14 residues long. Every isolated RNA sample was fully reverse transcribed, so sequencing captured expressed TCRB transcripts. Here immunoSEQ multiplex PCR was the method, and the copy in TCRdb shows in-frame clones only, minus some. The sample comprises a few hundred thousand clones, approximately 15% of which are singletons, and roughly 0.036% rests with the top ten. The V gene is TRBV7-2, the J gene TRBJ1-1; D may be TRBD1 (5 bases). The TCR originated in a man aged 30-40 years in good health. Material: naive CD4+ T cells from blood. Written as DNA, the CDR3 is TGTGCCAGCAGCTTCTTACAGGCGAACACTGAAGCTTTCTTT. This gives the protein CASSFLQANTEAFF.